A selection of T cell receptor beta chains follows, all from one sample in a study of spatial heterogeneity in lung cancer. A single record per CDR3 protein comes from TCRdb applying MiXCR to the 5' RACE reads. In the table there are some 5,000 distinct CDR3 sequences, 6% to 8.5% of which are singletons. Sequencing was performed on lung tumor tissue, taken at surgery. All receptors come from a male donor with early-stage non-small cell lung cancer. Each CDR3 is given with its conserved first and last residue. Fields, in order: V gene, clone size, J gene, D gene, CDR3 DNA, CDR3 protein. The D gene is left open where the match is weak. Clone size appears in some rows only: once, few, many, or a class for an expanded clone.

v_call: TRBV2; clone_size: many; j_call: TRBJ2-1; d_call: TRBD2; cdr3_nt: TGTGCCAGCATCAATGGGCTAGCGGGGGCCCGCCGCGAGTTCTTC; cdr3_aa: CASINGLAGARREFF
v_call: TRBV5-4; clone_size: many; j_call: TRBJ1-3; d_call: NA; cdr3_nt: TGTGCCAGCAGCTTGGTGGAGAGCTCTGGAAACACCATATATTTT; cdr3_aa: CASSLVESSGNTIYF
v_call: TRBV11-2; clone_size: medium-sized; j_call: TRBJ2-2; d_call: NA; cdr3_nt: TGTGCCAGCAGCTTTGGGGGGTCGAACACCGGGGAGCTGTTTTTT; cdr3_aa: CASSFGGSNTGELFF
v_call: TRBV20-1; clone_size: many; j_call: TRBJ1-6; d_call: TRBD1; cdr3_nt: TGCAGTGCTGGGACAGGGCTGGATAATTCACCCCTCCACTTT; cdr3_aa: CSAGTGLDNSPLHF
v_call: TRBV4-2; clone_size: many; j_call: TRBJ2-5; d_call: TRBD1; cdr3_nt: TGTGCCAGCAGCCAAGACCGAAGACAGGGACAAGAGACCCAGTACTTC; cdr3_aa: CASSQDRRQGQETQYF
v_call: TRBV6-5; clone_size: medium-sized; j_call: TRBJ1-1; d_call: NA; cdr3_nt: TGTGCCAGCAGTTACCACACTCAGGGGAACACTGAAGCTTTCTTT; cdr3_aa: CASSYHTQGNTEAFF
v_call: TRBV7-3; clone_size: many; j_call: TRBJ2-3; d_call: TRBD2; cdr3_nt: TGTGCCAGCAGCTCGGGACTAGCGGGAGGACGGAGCACAGATACGCAGTATTTT; cdr3_aa: CASSSGLAGGRSTDTQYF
v_call: TRBV14; clone_size: NA; j_call: TRBJ1-6; d_call: NA; cdr3_nt: TGTGCCAGCAGCCCCCCCGGGGGATCACCCCTCCACTTT; cdr3_aa: CASSPPGGSPLHF
v_call: TRBV5-1; clone_size: medium-sized; j_call: TRBJ1-4; d_call: NA; cdr3_nt: TGCGCCAGCAGCTTGGGTCAGGGGCACGATGAAAAACTGTTTTTT; cdr3_aa: CASSLGQGHDEKLFF
v_call: TRBV7-2; clone_size: many; j_call: TRBJ2-7; d_call: NA; cdr3_nt: TGTGCCAGCAGCCCCCTCCGGACAAGCTCCTACGAGCAGTACTTC; cdr3_aa: CASSPLRTSSYEQYF
v_call: TRBV28; clone_size: many; j_call: TRBJ1-6; d_call: TRBD1; cdr3_nt: TGTGCCAGCAGTCCCCAGGACAGGACGAATTCACCCCTCCACTTT; cdr3_aa: CASSPQDRTNSPLHF
v_call: TRBV29-1; clone_size: many; j_call: TRBJ2-3; d_call: TRBD1; cdr3_nt: TGCAGCGTTGAAGAGGGACAGCGCACAGATACGCAGTATTTT; cdr3_aa: CSVEEGQRTDTQYF
v_call: TRBV10-2; clone_size: few; j_call: TRBJ2-7; d_call: TRBD2; cdr3_nt: TGCGCCAGCAGTGAAGCTAGCGGGGCCGACGAGCAGTACTTC; cdr3_aa: CASSEASGADEQYF
v_call: TRBV27; clone_size: few; j_call: TRBJ1-4; d_call: NA; cdr3_nt: TGTGCCAGCAGTTTGAATCGGCTCTCAGCTAATGAAAAACTGTTTTTT; cdr3_aa: CASSLNRLSANEKLFF
v_call: TRBV28; clone_size: medium-sized; j_call: TRBJ1-1; d_call: NA; cdr3_nt: TGTGCCAGCAGTCCTACAAGCTCGAACACTGAAGCTTTCTTT; cdr3_aa: CASSPTSSNTEAFF
v_call: TRBV6-2/TRBV6-3; clone_size: few; j_call: TRBJ2-4; d_call: NA; cdr3_nt: TGTGCCAGCAGCGTAGCCAAAAACATTCAGTACTTC; cdr3_aa: CASSVAKNIQYF
v_call: TRBV5-1; clone_size: few; j_call: TRBJ1-5; d_call: NA; cdr3_nt: TGCGCCAGCAGCATAGTTCAGCCCCAGCATTTT; cdr3_aa: CASSIVQPQHF
v_call: TRBV21-1; clone_size: many; j_call: TRBJ2-3; d_call: NA; cdr3_nt: TGTGCCAGCAGCCCTCAGGGGAGGCCTTTCGGCACAGATACGCAGTATTTT; cdr3_aa: CASSPQGRPFGTDTQYF
v_call: TRBV7-8; clone_size: few; j_call: TRBJ1-3; d_call: NA; cdr3_nt: TGTGCCAGCAGCCTGACAGTTGCCTCTGGAAACACCATATATTTT; cdr3_aa: CASSLTVASGNTIYF
v_call: TRBV6-6; clone_size: medium-sized; j_call: TRBJ1-4; d_call: NA; cdr3_nt: TGTGCCAGCAGTTACCCCGGGGCCCTCTTGCCGAAAGAACTGTTTTTT; cdr3_aa: CASSYPGALLPKELFF
v_call: TRBV19; clone_size: many; j_call: TRBJ2-7; d_call: TRBD1; cdr3_nt: TGTGCCAGTAGTCCCAGACAGGGGTACGAGCAGTACTTC; cdr3_aa: CASSPRQGYEQYF
v_call: TRBV6-4; clone_size: few; j_call: TRBJ2-6; d_call: NA; cdr3_nt: TGTGCCAGCAGTGAGGGGCACCGCTCTGGGGCCAACGTCCTGACTTTC; cdr3_aa: CASSEGHRSGANVLTF